The next 31 T cell receptor beta chains were all read from a single sample in a study of blood T cell repertoires in COVID-19. Assay: immunoSEQ multiplex PCR; the TCRdb copy retains only in-frame clones and omits some. Here the sample spans about 200,000 clones, approximately 91% being singletons. Input material: peripheral blood. The receptors were gathered from a middle-aged woman who had recovered from COVID-19.

This clone was picked up one time. CDR3 nucleotides: TGTGCCAGCAGTTTGGAGGGAAACTATGGCTACACCTTC. Translated: CASSLEGNYGYTF. This rearrangement joins TRBV12-3 or TRBV12-4 to TRBJ1-2; D gene uncertain. This CDR3 has 13 residues. The ends were cut back, 3 bases at V and 2 bases at J, with 7 bases in the middle.

This chain uses TRBV4-1 with TRBJ2-7; a possible D gene is TRBD2 (6 bases). The CDR3 totals 16 residues. Germline values: CDR1 MGHRA, CDR2 YSYEKL. V was pared by 4 bases and J by 3 bases, with 19 bases between. CDR3 nucleotides: TGCGCCAGCAGCCGTGAGGGACTGGCGGAGAACTACGAGCAGTACTTC. Its translation: CASSREGLAENYEQYF.

This chain uses TRBV2 with TRBJ1-1; D remains unclear. CDR1 is SNHLY, CDR2 FYNNEI, per germline. This CDR3 contains 14 residues. Deletions cut 5 bases from V and 4 bases from J, with 14 bases between. In nucleotides, the CDR3 is TGTGCCAGCAGTCTCTACTCCGGGAGCACTGAAGCTTTCTTT. Translated, it gives CASSLYSGSTEAFF.

The chain has TRBV13 and TRBJ2-7; possible D gene TRBD1, 5 bases. The germline gives CDR1 PRHDT, CDR2 FYEKMQ (reference sequence). V lost 1 base and J 5 bases, leaving 12 bases between the germline ends. CDR3 size: 14 residues. The CDR3 sequence: CASSLAGFRNEQYF. CDR3 nucleotide sequence: TGTGCCAGCAGCTTAGCAGGGTTCAGGAACGAGCAGTACTTC.

CDR3 in DNA: TGTGCCAGCTCACCGACGGACATACGCCAGACCTACGAGCAGTACTTC. Its protein product is CASSPTDIRQTYEQYF. The genes are TRBV18 and TRBJ2-7, with a weak D call TRBD1 (5 bases). V dropped 3 bases and J dropped 2 bases, with 17 bases sitting between them. Per germline, CDR1 KGHSH and CDR2 LQKENI. The CDR3 loop spans 16 amino acids.

The chain joins TRBV30 to TRBJ1-1, with D unresolved. Deletions cut 1 base from V and 9 bases from J, with 12 bases between. Germline V lookup: CDR1 GTSNPN, CDR2 SVGIG (reference sequence). This CDR3 comprises 12 residues. The CDR3 region is CAWSAPGVKAFF. The CDR3 coding sequence is TGTGCCTGGAGTGCTCCCGGGGTTAAAGCTTTCTTT. Combining the CDR3 with reference TRBV30 and TRBJ1-1 gives the whole variable domain SQTIHQWPATLVQPVGSPLSLECTVEGTSNPNLYWYRQAAGRGLQLLFYSVGIGQISSEVPQNLSASRPQDRQFILSSKKLLLSDSGFYLCAWSAPGVKAFFGQGTRLTVV.

The rearrangement links TRBV5-6 to TRBJ1-1; TRBD1 agrees at 7 bases. Trimming took 4 bases from V and 5 from J; bases not matched to a gene: 5. Germline V gene lookup returns CDR1 SGHDT and CDR2 YYEEEE. This CDR3 is 13 amino acids long. CDR3 in amino acids: CASSQGGLTEAFF. The CDR3 DNA reads as TGTGCCAGCAGCCAGGGGGGATTGACTGAAGCTTTCTTT.

This rearrangement joins TRBV6-5 to TRBJ2-7; D is perhaps TRBD1 (6 bases). This CDR3 is built from 16 residues. Germline V gives CDR1 MNHEY, CDR2 SVGAGI. V gave up 2 bases and J gave up 3 bases, with 17 bases separating them. This CDR3 reads CASSYPNRVGSYEQYF. CDR3 bases: TGTGCCAGCAGTTACCCGAACAGGGTAGGCAGCTACGAGCAGTACTTC.

V and J are TRBV5-6 and TRBJ1-1; D is ambiguous. Germline V lookup: CDR1 SGHDT, CDR2 YYEEEE. CDR3 length equals 13 residues. With 4 bases removed from V and 1 base from J, the gap between germline ends came to 8 bases. In DNA form, the CDR3 reads TGTGCCAGCAGCCTCCAGTGGAACACTGAAGCTTTCTTT. Translating gives CASSLQWNTEAFF.

Here the CDR3 reads CASSAARREQYF. The DNA of the CDR3 is TGTGCCAGCAGTGCCGCCCGTCGGGAGCAGTACTTC. The chain combines TRBV3-1 (or the pseudogene TRBV3-2) with TRBJ2-7; no definite D call. The V gene lost 6 bases and the J gene lost 7 bases, with 13 bases spanning the gap. The CDR3 sequence is 12 residues long. The germline CDR1 and CDR2 sequences are LGHDT and YNNKEL (reference sequence).

This chain connects TRBV9 to TRBJ1-3; tentative D call: TRBD1 (5 bases). Germline CDR1 and CDR2: SGDLS and YYNGEE. The CDR3 has 17 residues. Between the trimmed V and J ends, which lost 0 bases and 2 bases, there was a span of 15 bases. The CDR3 coding sequence is TGTGCCAGCAGCGTAGGGACGAATAAGGGGACTGGAAACACCATATATTTT. Translating it yields CASSVGTNKGTGNTIYF.

This sequence joins TRBV19 and TRBJ1-1, with a possible D match to TRBD1 (5 bases). V lost 5 bases to trimming and J lost 1 base, with 20 bases between them. The CDR3 totals 17 residues. Germline CDR1 and CDR2: LNHDA and SQIVND (reference sequence). CDR3: CASSPYSPITGNTEAFF. DNA for the CDR3: TGTGCCAGTAGTCCATACTCGCCCATCACAGGGAACACTGAAGCTTTCTTT.

The chain is built from TRBV9 and TRBJ1-6; 9 bases match TRBD1. J was trimmed by 8 bases and V by 4 bases; bases with no gene match: 10. This CDR3 spans 16 amino acids. Looked up from germline, CDR1 is SGDLS and CDR2 is YYNGEE. CDR3 bases: TGTGCCAGCAGCCCCCGACAGGGGGGGTTAGATTCACCCCTCCACTTT. Its protein is CASSPRQGGLDSPLHF.

The chain carries TRBV7-9 and TRBJ1-1; a possible D gene is TRBD1 (6 bases). The CDR3 spans 12 residues. V lost 2 bases and J 7 bases, leaving 8 bases between the germline ends. CDR1 SEHNR and CDR2 FQNEAQ come from the germline V gene (reference sequence). CDR3 in DNA: TGTGCCAGCAGCTTACAGGGGCTTGAAGCTTTCTTT. It is translated as CASSLQGLEAFF.

This clone was seen just once. The gene calls are TRBV30 and TRBJ2-1; TRBD2 might be the D (7 bases). V was shortened by 0 bases and J by 5 bases, with 20 bases between the two germline ends. Germline CDR1 and CDR2: GTSNPN and SVGIG (reference sequence). The CDR3 runs 17 residues. CDR3 bases: TGTGCCTGGAGTGTAGGGGGGGCGGGTGGCAGGAACAATGAGCAGTTCTTC. This gives the protein CAWSVGGAGGRNNEQFF.

This chain uses TRBV7-6 with TRBJ2-1, with D possibly TRBD2 on 5 matching bases. The ends were cut back, 2 bases at V and 10 bases at J, with 15 bases in the middle. This CDR3 has 14 amino acids. From germline, CDR1 is SGHVS and CDR2 FNYEAQ. CDR3 sequence reads: CASSLTGIALEQFF. The CDR3 DNA reads TGTGCCAGCAGCTTAACGGGAATTGCTCTCGAGCAGTTCTTC.

This clone was detected only a few times. The CDR3: CASFFTGGPGQPQHF. CDR3 coding DNA: TGTGCCAGCTTTTTCACAGGGGGTCCGGGGCAGCCCCAGCATTTT. The chain links TRBV6-5 to TRBJ1-5; 8 bases fit TRBD1. V was pared by 8 bases and J by 7 bases, with 13 bases of the junction left unmatched. The CDR3 is 15 residues long. Per the germline V gene, CDR1 is MNHEY and CDR2 is SVGAGI.

This clone has a handful of counts. V gene TRBV2 combines with J gene TRBJ2-7, with TRBD2 matching 8 bases. Per the germline V gene, CDR1 is SNHLY and CDR2 is FYNNEI. CDR3 size: 14 residues. V lost 3 bases to trimming and J lost 2 bases; unmatched junction nucleotides: 3. CDR3 in DNA: TGTGCCAGCAGTGACGGGAGGGCCCCCTACGAGCAGTACTTC. It is translated as CASSDGRAPYEQYF. The whole variable domain, remainder taken from reference TRBV2 and TRBJ2-7, is EPEVTQTPSHQVTQMGQEVILRCVPISNHLYFYWYRQILGQKVEFLVSFYNNEISEKSEIFDDQFSVERPDGSNFTLKIRSTKLEDSAMYFCASSDGRAPYEQYFGPGTRLTVT.

The chain carries TRBV5-6 and TRBJ1-5; D perhaps matches TRBD1 (5 bases). V dropped 0 bases and J dropped 5 bases, with 15 bases sitting between them. This CDR3 contains 16 residues. Looked up from germline, CDR1 is SGHDT and CDR2 is YYEEEE. The CDR3 here is CASSLGFKGLYQPQHF. DNA for the CDR3: TGTGCCAGCAGCTTGGGGTTCAAGGGGCTCTATCAGCCCCAGCATTTT.

The chain employs TRBV10-3 and TRBJ2-1, with a possible D match to TRBD1 (5 bases). CDR1 and CDR2 (germline): ENHRY, SYGVKD. CDR3 size: 14 residues. Trimming pared 2 bases from V and 1 base from J, leaving 6 bases between. The CDR3 spells CAISEQGSYNEQFF. The CDR3 DNA is TGTGCCATCAGTGAGCAGGGTTCCTACAATGAGCAGTTCTTC.

This clone was observed once. The V gene is TRBV7-9, the J gene TRBJ1-4, with D perhaps matching TRBD1 (5 bases). V dropped 5 bases and J dropped 4 bases, with 11 bases sitting between them. The CDR3 extends over 14 amino acids. In germline, CDR1 is SEHNR, CDR2 FQNEAQ (reference sequence). CDR3 protein: CASSPGNRNEKLFF. The DNA of the CDR3 is TGTGCCAGCAGCCCAGGGAACCGTAATGAAAAACTGTTTTTT.

The chain employs TRBV5-8 and TRBJ1-1; no definite D call. The CDR3 loop spans 14 amino acids. V was pared by 0 bases and J by 4 bases, with 10 bases between. The germline gives CDR1 SGHTS, CDR2 YDEGEE. In DNA form, the CDR3 reads TGTGCCAGCAGCTTGGAGGAAGCGGTCACTGAAGCTTTCTTT. It encodes CASSLEEAVTEAFF.

The rearrangement links TRBV30 to TRBJ2-2, with a tentative D call TRBD2 (5 bases). Germline V gene sequence: CDR1 GTSNPN, CDR2 SVGIG (reference sequence). This CDR3 is 14 amino acids long. The V and J ends lost 1 base and 6 bases respectively, with 12 bases between them. This chain's CDR3 is CAWSGYAGPGELFF. The CDR3 DNA follows: TGTGCCTGGAGTGGCTACGCGGGTCCCGGGGAGCTGTTTTTT.

This chain connects TRBV7-2 to TRBJ1-2; D is ambiguous. Germline assignment: CDR1 SGHTA and CDR2 FQGNSA. The CDR3 has 14 residues. Trimming pared 5 bases from V and 5 bases from J, leaving 15 bases between. The CDR3 loop reads CASSPWAVEYGYTF. The CDR3 DNA follows: TGTGCCAGCAGCCCCTGGGCAGTAGAATATGGCTACACCTTC.

CDR3 in DNA: TGTGCCTGGAGACATTCAACAGGGAACACTGAAGCTTTCTTT. Encoded protein: CAWRHSTGNTEAFF. This chain uses TRBV30 with TRBJ1-1; a possible D gene is TRBD1 (5 bases). With 3 bases removed from V and 1 base from J, the gap between germline ends came to 12 bases. This CDR3 is built from 14 residues. The germline V gene has CDR1 GTSNPN and CDR2 SVGIG (reference sequence).

The table lists this clone with a count of one. The rearrangement links TRBV12-5 to TRBJ2-1, with D possibly matching TRBD1 (5 bases). Germline V CDR1 and CDR2: LGHNT, FRNRAP. The CDR3 has 18 amino acids. The V end was cut by 3 bases, the J end by 5 bases, with 23 bases between. Here the CDR3 reads CASGFLVSRTQPHNEQFF. The CDR3 DNA reads as TGTGCTAGTGGTTTCCTGGTGAGCAGGACACAGCCCCACAATGAGCAGTTCTTC. The whole variable domain, filled in from reference TRBV12-5 and TRBJ2-1, reads DARVTQTPRHKVTEMGQEVTMRCQPILGHNTVFWYRQTMMQGLELLAYFRNRAPLDDSGMPKDRFSAEMPDATLATLKIQPSEPRDSAVYFCASGFLVSRTQPHNEQFFGPGTRLTVL.

The chain carries TRBV9 and TRBJ2-2; D may be TRBD2 (5 bases). This CDR3 is 15 amino acids long. CDR1 and CDR2 (germline): SGDLS, YYNGEE. V dropped 0 bases and J dropped 4 bases, with 10 bases sitting between them. DNA of the CDR3: TGTGCCAGCAGCGTAGACCTAGCCCCCACCGGGGAGCTGTTTTTT. Amino acid sequence: CASSVDLAPTGELFF. Combining the CDR3 with reference TRBV9 and TRBJ2-2 gives the whole variable domain DSGVTQTPKHLITATGQRVTLRCSPRSGDLSVYWYQQSLDQGLQFLIQYYNGEERAKGNILERFSAQQFPDLHSELNLSSLELGDSALYFCASSVDLAPTGELFFGEGSRLTVL.

This clone has only one observation. V and J are TRBV7-9 and TRBJ2-2; TRBD2 is a possible D gene (6 bases). The V end lost 6 bases, the J end lost 5 bases, and 16 bases lay between the germline ends. Germline assignment: CDR1 SEHNR and CDR2 FQNEAQ (reference sequence). The CDR3 extends over 15 amino acids. The CDR3 spells CASRWSSGLTGELFF. The CDR3 nucleotides are TGTGCCAGCAGGTGGAGTAGCGGTCTAACCGGGGAGCTGTTTTTT.

The J gene is TRBJ2-1, the V gene TRBV5-1; perhaps TRBD1 as D (5 bases). The V end lost 1 base, the J end lost 6 bases, and 20 bases lay between the germline ends. The CDR3 is 17 residues long. The germline gives CDR1 SGHRS, CDR2 YFSETQ. CDR3 in DNA: TGCGCCAGCAGCTTGACAACGTCCCCGACAGACCCCAATGAGCAGTTCTTC. This gives the protein CASSLTTSPTDPNEQFF.

The chain couples TRBV2 to TRBJ2-5; 7 bases are shared with TRBD1. The V gene end was trimmed by 7 bases and the J gene end by 6 bases; junction bases not matched to a gene: 8. The CDR3 loop spans 13 amino acids. The germline V gene has CDR1 SNHLY and CDR2 FYNNEI. CDR3 DNA sequence: TGTGCCAGCACCTTGACAGGGCAGCAGACCCAGTACTTC. Translated, it gives CASTLTGQQTQYF. Using reference TRBV2 and TRBJ2-5 for the parts outside the CDR3, the full variable domain is EPEVTQTPSHQVTQMGQEVILRCVPISNHLYFYWYRQILGQKVEFLVSFYNNEISEKSEIFDDQFSVERPDGSNFTLKIRSTKLEDSAMYFCASTLTGQQTQYFGPGTRLLVL.

The J gene is TRBJ2-7, the V gene TRBV29-1; 9 nucleotides match TRBD2. Germline CDR1 reads SQVTM; CDR2 reads ANQGSEA. After removal of 4 bases from V and 12 bases from J, the junction contained 10 bases not matched to a gene. This CDR3 has 12 amino acids. For the CDR3, the DNA is TGCAGCGTTGCCCCGACTAGCGGCGAGGTGTACTTC. As protein: CSVAPTSGEVYF.